This record looks at one TCR beta chain sequence and its context. The antigen is undetermined. This table comes from immunoSEQ multiplex PCR, and its TCRdb copy is limited to in-frame clones, with some not included. Of about 6,200 clones in the sample, around 70% were seen once. These data are taken from a study of CD8 T cell repertoires and HIV-1 epitope variants. The germline gives CDR1 SGHVS, CDR2 FNYEAQ. V was clipped by 1 base and J by 6 bases; unmatched bases: 26. The CDR3 consists of 22 residues. The rearrangement joins TRBV7-6 to TRBJ2-1, with 8 bases identical to TRBD1. This TCR derives from a male donor with HIV. Sequencing used cultured CD8+ T cells derived from PBMCs. The CDR3 DNA reads TGTGCCAGCAGCTTAGTTCCAGGGGGCAGGGCCTCGCCCCTCACGCCCCTCAATGAGCAGTTCTTC. It translates to CASSLVPGGRASPLTPLNEQFF.